The 17 T cell receptor beta chains below all came from one sample that was sequenced in a study of T cells in localized non-small cell lung cancer. Data came from immunoSEQ multiplex PCR; TCRdb stores just in-frame clones and leaves some out. The sample shows around 50,000 clones, about 88% of them seen only once. The sample consisted of PBMCs, taken before any cancer treatment. The receptors were gathered from a man aged 40-75 years with stage II lung adenocarcinoma.

This chain uses TRBV5-1 with TRBJ2-5, with a weak D call TRBD2 (6 bases). Looked up from germline, CDR1 is SGHRS and CDR2 is YFSETQ. The CDR3 extends over 14 amino acids. Trimming took 5 bases from V and 1 from J, leaving 12 bases between them. CDR3 sequence reads: CASRGGTIQETQYF. For the CDR3, the DNA is TGCGCCAGCAGGGGGGGAACTATCCAAGAGACCCAGTACTTC.

The rearrangement joins TRBV6-6 to TRBJ1-3; D gene ambiguous. The CDR3 is 13 residues long. CDR1 and CDR2 (germline): MNHNY, SVGAGI (reference sequence). The V and J ends lost 4 bases and 4 bases respectively, with 8 bases between them. CDR3 in DNA: TGTGCCAGCAGTTCTCCGGACGGAAACACCATATATTTT. Its protein product is CASSSPDGNTIYF.

The chain combines TRBV4-1 with TRBJ2-4, with 7 nucleotides matching TRBD1. Germline assignment: CDR1 MGHRA and CDR2 YSYEKL. Germline trimming cut 4 bases from V and 6 bases from J; bases unmatched to any gene: 18. The CDR3 has 18 residues. For the CDR3, the DNA is TGCGCCAGCAGCCTCCAAACCGTTACAGGGGATATCGGAAACATTCAGTACTTC. Translation: CASSLQTVTGDIGNIQYF.

V and J are TRBV4-1 and TRBJ2-2; D is unclear. Germline V gives CDR1 MGHRA, CDR2 YSYEKL. Trimming shortened V by 0 bases and J by 4 bases, and 6 bases separated the two germline ends. The CDR3 runs to 14 residues. The CDR3 sequence: CASSQDRVTGELFF. In DNA, the CDR3 is TGCGCCAGCAGCCAAGATCGGGTCACCGGGGAGCTGTTTTTT.

This chain links TRBV6-1 with TRBJ2-7; 11 bases agree with TRBD2. Germline V gene lookup returns CDR1 MNHNS and CDR2 SASEGT. This CDR3 is built from 15 residues. V dropped 6 bases and J dropped 3; count of bases not matched to a gene: 7. CDR3 DNA sequence: TGTGCCAGCAGCGTCTCTAGCGGGGGGTACTACGAGCAGTACGTC. This gives the protein CASSVSSGGYYEQYV.

The rearrangement links TRBV6-1 to TRBJ2-5; D uncertain. Germline V lookup: CDR1 MNHNS, CDR2 SASEGT. The V end lost 7 bases, the J end lost 4 bases, and 16 bases lay between the germline ends. The CDR3 length is 14 residues. The CDR3: CASTYRTGRETQYF. In DNA form, the CDR3 reads TGTGCCAGCACCTATCGGACCGGACGAGAGACCCAGTACTTC.

The gene calls are TRBV5-6 and TRBJ1-2, with D perhaps TRBD1 (6 bases). Germline V gene data show CDR1 as SGHDT and CDR2 as YYEEEE. The CDR3 spans 16 residues. Trimming left V 0 bases short and J 3 bases short, with 15 bases between. The CDR3 nucleotides are TGTGCCAGCAGCTTGGGCAGGGGATGGAGATACTATGGCTACACCTTC. Its translation: CASSLGRGWRYYGYTF.

CDR3 nucleotide sequence: TGTGCCAGTAAGGAGGGGTACAGGATTAACACTGAAGCTTTCTTT. Translating gives CASKEGYRINTEAFF. The rearrangement uses TRBV19 and TRBJ1-1; tentative D call: TRBD1 (5 bases). The ends were cut back, 7 bases at V and 2 bases at J, with 17 bases in the middle. The CDR3 length is 15 residues. Germline V gene sequence: CDR1 LNHDA, CDR2 SQIVND (reference sequence).

This clone appeared a few times. The chain combines TRBV6-1 with TRBJ2-4, with D unresolved. CDR1 and CDR2 (germline): MNHNS, SASEGT. This CDR3 contains 11 residues. The ends were cut back, 5 bases at V and 8 bases at J, with 7 bases in the middle. The CDR3 protein is CASSRSDIQYF. In DNA form, the CDR3 reads TGTGCCAGCAGTCGGAGTGACATTCAGTACTTC.

The V gene is TRBV5-5, the J gene TRBJ1-5; a possible D gene is TRBD1 (5 bases). The CDR3 has 15 residues. CDR1 and CDR2 (germline): SGHKS, YYEKEE (reference sequence). V was pared by 5 bases and J by 0 bases, with 12 bases between. Here the CDR3 DNA reads TGTGCCAGCAGACTGGGGGTGGATAGCAATCAGCCCCAGCATTTT. Its protein product is CASRLGVDSNQPQHF. Drawing the rest from reference TRBV5-5 and TRBJ1-5, the complete variable domain is DAGVTQSPTHLIKTRGQQVTLRCSPISGHKSVSWYQQVLGQGPQFIFQYYEKEERGRGNFPDRFSARQFPNYSSELNVNALLLGDSALYLCASRLGVDSNQPQHFGDGTRLSIL.

The rearrangement links TRBV5-4 to TRBJ2-3; 8 bases are shared with TRBD2. The CDR3 totals 16 residues. Germline V gene data show CDR1 as SGHNT and CDR2 as YYREEE (reference sequence). V shed 0 bases, J shed 5 bases, and the junction held 8 bases outside the gene matches. CDR3 sequence (DNA): TGTGCCAGCAGCTTGGCCCCCAGCGGGGGACAAGATACGCAGTATTTT. It yields the protein CASSLAPSGGQDTQYF.

V gene TRBV7-3 combines with J gene TRBJ2-2, with TRBD1 as a possible D gene (6 bases). This CDR3 is 18 amino acids long. Per the germline V gene, CDR1 is SGHTA and CDR2 is FQGTGA. V was pared by 2 bases and J by 0 bases, with 16 bases between. The CDR3 here is CASSLLRMDSANTGELFF. CDR3 in DNA: TGTGCCAGCAGCTTATTACGCATGGACAGCGCGAACACCGGGGAGCTGTTTTTT.

This chain joins TRBV30 and TRBJ1-2; 10 bases are shared with TRBD1. The V gene's germline CDR1 is GTSNPN and CDR2 SVGIG (reference sequence). V lost 3 bases, J lost 11 bases, and 9 bases stayed unmatched. CDR3 length: 13 amino acids. The chain's CDR3 is CAWSHKTGGIYTF. The CDR3 DNA reads TGTGCCTGGAGCCACAAGACAGGGGGCATATACACCTTC.

This rearrangement joins TRBV7-8 to TRBJ1-3; tentatively, D is TRBD1 (5 bases). Germline CDR1 is SGHVS and CDR2 is FQNEAQ. The CDR3 runs to 19 residues. Between the trimmed V and J ends, which lost 5 bases and 1 base, there was a span of 24 bases. CDR3 nucleotide sequence: TGTGCCAGCAGCGCTGGAGGGGCCTCCCGACGTCGATCTGGAAACACCATATATTTT. It encodes CASSAGGASRRRSGNTIYF.

The rearrangement joins TRBV7-3 to TRBJ2-1; D may correspond to TRBD1 or TRBD2 (5 bases each). Deletions cut 3 bases from V and 6 bases from J, with 15 bases between. The germline V gene encodes CDR1 SGHTA and CDR2 FQGTGA. The CDR3 runs 15 residues. This chain's CDR3 is CASSFGAEGFNEQFF. The CDR3 bases are TGTGCCAGCAGCTTTGGAGCTGAGGGGTTCAATGAGCAGTTCTTC.

The chain has TRBV5-5 and TRBJ1-1, with unresolved D. CDR3 length: 14 amino acids. The germline CDR1 and CDR2 sequences are SGHKS and YYEKEE (reference sequence). Trimming left V 0 bases short and J 0 bases short, with 6 bases between. The CDR3 spells CASSLGHLNTEAFF. The CDR3 bases are TGTGCCAGCAGCTTGGGACACCTGAACACTGAAGCTTTCTTT.

The chain couples TRBV19 to TRBJ1-6, with D unresolved. Trimming removed 4 bases from V and 10 bases from J, with 8 bases in between. This CDR3 is built from 12 residues. The V gene's germline CDR1 is LNHDA and CDR2 SQIVND (reference sequence). The DNA of the CDR3 is TGTGCCAGTAGTAAGGGCGACTCACCCCTCCACTTT. Its translation is CASSKGDSPLHF.